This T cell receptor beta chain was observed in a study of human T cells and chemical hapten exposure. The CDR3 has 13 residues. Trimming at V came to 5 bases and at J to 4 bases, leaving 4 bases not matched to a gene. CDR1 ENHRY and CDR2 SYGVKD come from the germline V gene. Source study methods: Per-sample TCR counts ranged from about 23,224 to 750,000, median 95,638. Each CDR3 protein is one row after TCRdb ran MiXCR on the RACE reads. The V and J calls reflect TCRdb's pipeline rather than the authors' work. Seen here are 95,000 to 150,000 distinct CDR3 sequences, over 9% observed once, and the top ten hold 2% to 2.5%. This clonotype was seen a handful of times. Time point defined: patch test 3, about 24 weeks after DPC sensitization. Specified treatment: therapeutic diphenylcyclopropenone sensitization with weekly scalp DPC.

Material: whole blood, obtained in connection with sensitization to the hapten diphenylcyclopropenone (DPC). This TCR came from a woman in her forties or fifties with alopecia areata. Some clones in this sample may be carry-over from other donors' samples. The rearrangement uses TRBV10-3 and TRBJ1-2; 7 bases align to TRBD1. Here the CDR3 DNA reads TGTGCCATCAGTTGGGACAGCTCCTATGGCTACACCTTC. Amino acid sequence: CAISWDSSYGYTF.